This T cell receptor beta chain comes out of a study of cytomegalovirus exposure and HLA in healthy donors. Comment on this clone: Its antigen is still unknown.

The CDR3 spans 14 residues. Trimming shortened V by 2 bases and J by 1 base, and 7 bases separated the two germline ends. The germline V gene has CDR1 MNHEY and CDR2 SVGAGI. General study points: A later analysis associated under 20,000 TCR beta sequences with HLA alleles at a 0.05 false discovery rate. A cluster of highly shared sequence variants was likely a sequencing artifact. As immune exposure information, only CMV serostatus was available. Across donors, presence/absence analyses took sequencing depth to be roughly uniform.

PCR amplification relied on 60 Vbeta primers (plus 13 Jbeta primers). TCRdb's copy holds only in-frame clones and misses some; the assay was immunoSEQ multiplex PCR. The profile shows about 110,000 clones, around 73% of them singletons. What was sequenced was PBMCs. The TCR originated in a man aged 30 to 45 in good health and CMV-seronegative. The chain recombines TRBV6-5 with TRBJ2-3, with a weak D call TRBD1 (5 bases). In nucleotides, the CDR3 is TGTGCCAGCAGTTACGGCAGGGGCACAGATACGCAGTATTTT. Translated, it gives CASSYGRGTDTQYF.